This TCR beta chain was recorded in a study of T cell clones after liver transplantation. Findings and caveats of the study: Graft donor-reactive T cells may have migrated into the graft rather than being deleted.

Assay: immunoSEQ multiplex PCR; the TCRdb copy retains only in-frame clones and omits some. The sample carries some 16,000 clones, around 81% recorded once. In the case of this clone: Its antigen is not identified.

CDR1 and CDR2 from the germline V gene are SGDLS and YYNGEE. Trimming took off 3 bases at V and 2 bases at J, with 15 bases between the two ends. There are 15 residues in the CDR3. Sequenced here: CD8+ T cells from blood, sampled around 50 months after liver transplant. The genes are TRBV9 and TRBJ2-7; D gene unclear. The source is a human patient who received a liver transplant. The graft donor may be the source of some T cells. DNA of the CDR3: TGTGCCAGCAGCGGCCATTGGGCGCCAACCTACGAGCAGTACTTC. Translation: CASSGHWAPTYEQYF.